The entry below describes one T cell receptor (beta chain). This specimen comes from a study of T cells after yellow fever vaccination. It was through 5'RACE template switching that TCR cDNA was made, with a universal primer site and UMIs added. TCRdb re-analysed the 5' RACE reads in MiXCR, keeping a single row per CDR3 protein. The sample consists of about 580,000 distinct CDR3 sequences, 17% of them appearing once. The input for sequencing was PBMCs, taken about 5 days after the first yellow fever vaccination. The source is a man younger than 35 who received the YFV17D yellow fever vaccine.

CDR3 coding DNA: TGTGCCACCAGCAGAGATCCGCGACAGGGGGGTGGCTACACCTTC. Translating it yields CATSRDPRQGGGYTF. The J gene is TRBJ1-2, the V gene TRBV15; the match to TRBD1 covers 9 bases. The V and J ends lost 0 bases and 7 bases, in that order; junction bases with no gene match: 6. Per the germline V gene, CDR1 is LNHNV and CDR2 is YYDKDF (reference sequence). The CDR3 has 15 amino acids.